Reported below is one T cell receptor (beta chain). TCRdb's table, derived via immunoSEQ multiplex PCR, lists solely in-frame clones and lacks some. Of fewer than 500,000 clones detected, about 90% appear once; the ten largest clones hold around 0.92%. This specimen belongs to a study of blood T cell repertoires in COVID-19. Study-level information: Sources were T cells, B-cell-depleted T cells, or PBMCs; the material itself was cDNA or gDNA.

Trimming cost V 3 bases and J 2 bases, with 11 bases left between them. The CDR3 has 16 residues. Germline values: CDR1 KGHSH, CDR2 LQKENI. The sequence came from a man aged 18 to 30 with COVID-19, enrolled during active disease. Sequenced sample: peripheral blood. This sequence joins TRBV18 and TRBJ1-6; tentative D call: TRBD1 (6 bases). The CDR3: CASSPTGTAYNSPLHF. The DNA for the CDR3 is TGTGCCAGCTCACCCACAGGGACCGCCTATAATTCACCCCTCCACTTT.